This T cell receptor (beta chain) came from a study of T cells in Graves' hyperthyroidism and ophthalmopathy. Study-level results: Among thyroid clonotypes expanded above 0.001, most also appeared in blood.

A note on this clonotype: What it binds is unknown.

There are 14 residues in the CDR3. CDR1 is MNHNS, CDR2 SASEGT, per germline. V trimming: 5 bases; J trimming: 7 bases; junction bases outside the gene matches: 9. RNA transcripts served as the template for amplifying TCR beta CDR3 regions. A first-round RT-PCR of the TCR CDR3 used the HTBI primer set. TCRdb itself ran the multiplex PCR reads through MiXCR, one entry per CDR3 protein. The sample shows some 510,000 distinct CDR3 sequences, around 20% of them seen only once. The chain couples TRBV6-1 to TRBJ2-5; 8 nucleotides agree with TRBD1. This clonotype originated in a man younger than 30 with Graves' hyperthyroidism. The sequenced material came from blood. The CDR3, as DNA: TGTGCCAGCAGTACGGTGGACAGGGCGGGGACCCAGTACTTC. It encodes CASSTVDRAGTQYF.